The 2 T cell receptor beta chains below come from one sample, sequenced in a study of TET2 disruption in CD19-targeted CAR T cells (dated by TCRdb to the late 2010s). In light of the paper, this sample's treatment or condition label describes: autologous CTL019 cells: CD19 CAR with 4-1BB and CD3 zeta domains. Library construction relied on the immunoSEQ multiplex PCR assay. Sourced from immuneACCESS, this table was stored by TCRdb with only in-frame sequences that have V and J called. A share of the clones is absent; for the studies checked, an unresolved V gene accounts for under half, and the remainder has no known explanation. The sample table on file contains about 25,000 clones. The top ten constitute 1.5% to 2% of the sample. These receptors' targets are unknown. This specimen was CD8- CAR+ T cells sorted from cultured blood T cells, taken for CD19 CAR T cell therapy. The cell subset or site label, as the study defines it: CD8-negative CAR-positive T cells from the infusion product. The receptors were gathered from a man aged 70-80 years with chronic lymphocytic leukemia.

The CDR3 DNA, read in part, is TGTGCCAGCTCACCAGGTAGGGTGTTTAGTTACGAG. Translation gives CASSPGRVFSYE. The full-length CDR3 reads as CASSPGRVFSYEQYF. The chain employs TRBV18 and TRBJ2-7; no firm D call. The observed sequence ends 3 residues before the CDR3 terminus, with the missing tail filled in from the germline J gene. Germline CDR1 reads KGHSH; CDR2 reads LQKENI. Trimming cost V 2 bases and J 4 bases, with 15 bases left between them. The CDR3 extends over 15 amino acids.

Concerning this clone: The CDR3 extends 3 residues past the end of the read, so its final part is completed from the germline J gene. This chain links TRBV20-1 with TRBJ2-2; D is undetermined. Trimming pared 0 bases from V and 8 bases from J, leaving 13 bases between. The CDR3 spans 14 residues. Germline CDR1 reads DFQATT; CDR2 reads SNEGSKA (reference sequence). The CDR3 loop reads CSARDRTRAGELFF. The sequenced CDR3 bases are TGCAGTGCTAGAGACAGAACAAGAGCGGGGGAG.